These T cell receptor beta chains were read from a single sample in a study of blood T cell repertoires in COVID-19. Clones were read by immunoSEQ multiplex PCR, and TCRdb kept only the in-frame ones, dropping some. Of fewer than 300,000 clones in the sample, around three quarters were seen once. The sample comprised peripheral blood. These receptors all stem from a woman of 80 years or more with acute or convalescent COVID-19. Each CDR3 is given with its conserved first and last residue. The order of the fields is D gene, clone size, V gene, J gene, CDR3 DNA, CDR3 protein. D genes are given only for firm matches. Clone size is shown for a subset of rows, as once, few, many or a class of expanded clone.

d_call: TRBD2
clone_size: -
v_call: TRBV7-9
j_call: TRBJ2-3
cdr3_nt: TGTGCCAGCAGCTTCGGACTAGCGGGAGTGTGGAAAACAGATACGCAGTATTTT
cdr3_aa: CASSFGLAGVWKTDTQYF

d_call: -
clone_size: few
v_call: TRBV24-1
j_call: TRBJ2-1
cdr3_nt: TGTGCCACCAGTGATTTCCACTTCGATAAGCAGTTCTTC
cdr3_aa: CATSDFHFDKQFF

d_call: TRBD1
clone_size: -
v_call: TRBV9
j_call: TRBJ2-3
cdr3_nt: TGTGCCAGCAGCGAGGGAGGACAGGGGGCAGATACGCAGTATTTT
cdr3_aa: CASSEGGQGADTQYF

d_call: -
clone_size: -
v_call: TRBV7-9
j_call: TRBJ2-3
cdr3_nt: TGTGCCAGCAGCTACAGTTCCCCAAGCACAGATACGCAGTATTTT
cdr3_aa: CASSYSSPSTDTQYF

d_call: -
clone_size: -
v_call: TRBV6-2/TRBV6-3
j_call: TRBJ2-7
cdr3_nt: TGTGCCAGCAGCCCACGTCCGGGGGATACCTACGAGCAGTACTTC
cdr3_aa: CASSPRPGDTYEQYF

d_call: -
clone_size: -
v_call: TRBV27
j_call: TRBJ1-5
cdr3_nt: TGTGCCAGCAGTTCTATAGCCAATCAGCCCCAGCATTTT
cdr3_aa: CASSSIANQPQHF

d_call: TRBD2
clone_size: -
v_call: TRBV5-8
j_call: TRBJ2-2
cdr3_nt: TGTGCCAGCAGCTTCCCGCGGGGGGCGAACACCGGGGAGCTGTTTTTT
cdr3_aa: CASSFPRGANTGELFF

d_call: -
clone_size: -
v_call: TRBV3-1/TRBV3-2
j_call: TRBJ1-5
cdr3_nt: TGTGCCAGCAGCCAAGCCGGACAGAATCAGCCCCAGCATTTT
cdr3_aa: CASSQAGQNQPQHF

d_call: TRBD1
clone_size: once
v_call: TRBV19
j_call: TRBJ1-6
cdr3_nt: TGTGCCAGTACGGACAGGGTGGATTCACCCCTCCACTTT
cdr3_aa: CASTDRVDSPLHF

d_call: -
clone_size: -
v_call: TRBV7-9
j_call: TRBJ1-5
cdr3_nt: TGTGCCAGCAGCTTACAGCGCGGTCAGCCCCAGCATTTT
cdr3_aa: CASSLQRGQPQHF